The present T cell receptor (beta chain) was sequenced within a study of CXCR3-negative and CXCR3-positive naive CD8 T cells. Study at large: Each library gave roughly 1.5 +/- 0.3 million of about 150 million TRB reads. Study-level findings and limits: No difference in surface CD5 was seen between naive subsets, and TCR strength was inferred from TRB CDR3 properties. Hydrophobicity was higher for TRB CDR3s found in CXCR3-positive naive cells than in CXCR3-negative naive cells.

Sorts performed in triplicate captured 300,000 or so cells each from every CD8+ T cell subset. 5' RACE that incorporated UMI labels was used to prepare the TRB cDNA libraries. TCRdb derives one entry per CDR3 protein from the 5' RACE reads, leaving out DNA. The sample totals about 62,000 distinct CDR3 sequences. This CDR3 region has 13 residues. Germline CDR1 reads SGHRS; CDR2 reads YFSETQ. With regard to this clonotype: Its specificity is unknown.

Specimen: naive CXCR3- CD8+ T cells from blood. Indicated subset: CD45RO-CCR7+CD27+CD95- naive CD8+ T cells lacking CXCR3 (TNR3-). The chain links TRBV5-1 to TRBJ2-2. This TCR derives from a human donor in good health. Some clones in this sample may be carry-over from other donors' samples. The CDR3 reads CASSSAGTGELFF.